This T cell receptor (beta chain) was identified during a study of siplizumab effects on memory and regulatory T cells. Findings and limits, study-wide: Some alloreactive sequences were traceable to unstimulated CD4+ memory cells, and siplizumab significantly reduced them.

The J segment lost 2 bases and the V segment lost 4 bases, leaving 8 bases of the junction unmatched. Per the germline V gene, CDR1 is SGDLS and CDR2 is YYNGEE. The CDR3 runs to 15 residues. This clone was picked up one time. No antigen is known for it. The study assayed 90,000 to 100,000 TCR templates per sample. Sequencing was performed with immunoSEQ multiplex PCR; in TCRdb, only in-frame clones are kept and a portion is missing. The data show 90,000 to 130,000 clones, roughly 92% seen once. The chain employs TRBV9 and TRBJ2-7, with 8 bases matching TRBD2. The clonotype was recovered from a human donor in good health. The sequenced material came from CD4+ T cells sorted from blood. CDR3 DNA: TGTGCCAGCAGCTCCACTAGCGGTTTGACCTACGAGCAGTACTTC. Protein sequence: CASSSTSGLTYEQYF. The full variable domain, completed using reference TRBV9 and TRBJ2-7, is DSGVTQTPKHLITATGQRVTLRCSPRSGDLSVYWYQQSLDQGLQFLIQYYNGEERAKGNILERFSAQQFPDLHSELNLSSLELGDSALYFCASSSTSGLTYEQYFGPGTRLTVT.